The 24 T cell receptor beta chains below all came from one sample that was sequenced in a study of siplizumab effects on memory and regulatory T cells (dated by TCRdb to the late 2010s). To prepare the library, the immunoSEQ multiplex PCR assay was applied. TCRdb re-hosts the immuneACCESS table, in-frame sequences only. Its copies lack some clones; in the studies checked, an unresolved V gene accounts for under half of them, and the cause for the rest is not known. The sample table shows 75,000 to 95,000 clones, and approximately 90% are seen once. Of the sample, around 15% falls within the top ten clones. What was sequenced was CD4+ T cells sorted from blood. The receptors originated from a human donor in good health.

This chain joins TRBV7-6 and TRBJ2-5; TRBD2 matches at 8 bases. V dropped 4 bases and J dropped 4; count of bases not matched to a gene: 8. CDR3 size: 15 residues. Germline lookup yields CDR1 SGHVS and CDR2 FNYEAQ. For the CDR3, the DNA is TGTGCCAGCAGCTGGCCGGGACTAGAAGGAGAGACCCAGTACTTC. It encodes CASSWPGLEGETQYF.

The rearrangement joins TRBV25-1 to TRBJ1-4; 8 bases are shared with TRBD1. CDR1 is MGHDK and CDR2 is SYGVNS in the germline V gene. The J segment lost 11 bases and the V segment lost 3 bases, leaving 11 bases of the junction unmatched. This CDR3 region has 15 residues. CDR3 protein: CASSDPRTGREKLFF. The CDR3, as DNA: TGTGCCAGCAGTGACCCAAGGACAGGGAGAGAGAAACTGTTTTTT.

The chain employs TRBV27 and TRBJ1-5; 7 bases fit TRBD1. The junction had 10 bases not matched to a gene; V was cut back by 6 bases and J by 5 bases. Germline V gene sequence: CDR1 MNHEY, CDR2 SMNVEV (reference sequence). The CDR3 has 15 residues. The CDR3 protein is CASRPLGQGDQPQHF. CDR3 DNA sequence: TGTGCCAGCAGACCCCTAGGCCAGGGGGATCAGCCCCAGCATTTT.

This clone was detected once. V and J are TRBV5-6 and TRBJ2-2; D is perhaps TRBD2 (6 bases). The CDR3 contains 16 residues. V dropped 0 bases and J dropped 0 bases, with 9 bases sitting between them. CDR1 and CDR2 from the germline V gene are SGHDT and YYEEEE. For the CDR3, the DNA is TGTGCCAGCAGCTTGGATACGGGAGCGAACACCGGGGAGCTGTTTTTT. It yields the protein CASSLDTGANTGELFF.

The chain joins TRBV18 to TRBJ2-3; possibly TRBD1 for D (5 bases). The CDR3 totals 15 residues. Germline V gene lookup returns CDR1 KGHSH and CDR2 LQKENI. Trimming shortened V by 1 base and J by 3 bases, and 11 bases separated the two germline ends. CDR3: CASSPRARDTDTQYF. DNA of the CDR3: TGTGCCAGCTCACCACGAGCCAGGGATACAGATACGCAGTATTTT.

The chain links TRBV5-5 to TRBJ2-2, with 7 nucleotides matching TRBD1. J was trimmed by 1 base and V by 4 bases; bases with no gene match: 7. CDR3 length: 16 amino acids. CDR1 is SGHKS, CDR2 YYEKEE, per germline (reference sequence). CDR3 residues: CASSLMTGRNTGELFF. The CDR3 DNA is TGTGCCAGCAGCCTGATGACAGGGAGGAACACCGGGGAGCTGTTTTTT.

The gene calls are TRBV5-5 and TRBJ2-2; D is ambiguous. Trimming took 2 bases from V and 0 from J, leaving 8 bases between them. The CDR3 contains 15 residues. Germline V gene lookup returns CDR1 SGHKS and CDR2 YYEKEE (reference sequence). The CDR3 reads CASSFGPANTGELFF. The DNA of the CDR3 is TGTGCCAGCAGCTTTGGGCCGGCGAACACCGGGGAGCTGTTTTTT.

The V call is TRBV6-1, the J call TRBJ1-3; D call uncertain. This CDR3 is built from 14 residues. The germline V and J ends were trimmed by 7 bases and 0 bases, with 10 bases remaining between them. Germline CDR1 MNHNS, CDR2 SASEGT. This CDR3 reads CASTRQSSGNTIYF. In DNA form, the CDR3 reads TGTGCCAGCACTCGACAAAGCTCTGGAAACACCATATATTTT.

The V gene is TRBV9, the J gene TRBJ2-7; 9 positions match TRBD2. Germline CDR1 is SGDLS and CDR2 is YYNGEE. Trimming removed 4 bases from V and 6 bases from J; junction bases left unmatched: 11. CDR3 size: 15 residues. In nucleotides, the CDR3 is TGTGCCAGCAGCTCTCTGGCGGGAGGGCCAGGCGAGCAGTACTTC. This sequence encodes CASSSLAGGPGEQYF.

This clone occurred once. V usage is TRBV29-1 and J usage is TRBJ2-7; a weak D match, TRBD1 (5 bases). This CDR3 spans 15 amino acids. Germline CDR1 reads SQVTM; CDR2 reads ANQGSEA. Trimming removed 7 bases from V and 0 bases from J, with 19 bases in between. The DNA of the CDR3 is TGCAGCGCCGCATCCCCCAGACAGACCTCCTACGAGCAGTACTTC. Encoded protein: CSAASPRQTSYEQYF.

This sequence joins TRBV7-2 and TRBJ2-4; TRBD1 matches 9 bases. V trimming: 5 bases; J trimming: 0 bases; junction bases outside the gene matches: 8. The CDR3 is 17 amino acids. Germline V gene lookup returns CDR1 SGHTA and CDR2 FQGNSA. The CDR3 nucleotides read TGTGCCAGCAGCGCAGACCCGACAGGGGGAGCCAAAAACATTCAGTACTTC. It translates to CASSADPTGGAKNIQYF.

This chain joins TRBV2 and TRBJ2-2; no definite D call. There are 12 residues in the CDR3. V was shortened by 6 bases and J by 8 bases, with 10 bases between the two germline ends. Looked up from germline, CDR1 is SNHLY and CDR2 is FYNNEI. The CDR3 sequence: CASRRVLGELFF. CDR3 nucleotides: TGTGCCAGCAGACGGGTTTTGGGGGAGCTGTTTTTT.

J is TRBJ2-7 and V is TRBV6-6; 7 nucleotides line up with TRBD2. Germline V gene data show CDR1 as MNHNY and CDR2 as SVGAGI (reference sequence). J gave up 3 bases and V 7 bases, and 9 bases lay outside the gene matches. The CDR3 loop spans 14 amino acids. The CDR3 DNA reads as TGTGCCAGCAAACCGGCGGGGGAACTCTACGAGCAGTACTTC. It codes for CASKPAGELYEQYF.

This rearrangement joins TRBV7-3 to TRBJ1-6; 8 bases agree with TRBD1. With V trimmed by 5 bases and J by 10 bases, 4 bases remained unmatched. CDR1 and CDR2 from the germline V gene are SGHTA and FQGTGA. The CDR3 is 13 amino acids. For the CDR3, the DNA is TGTGCCAGCAGCATGACAGGGGACTCACCCCTCCACTTT. Translated: CASSMTGDSPLHF. Full variable domain (outside the CDR3, taken from reference TRBV7-3 and TRBJ1-6): GAGVSQTPSNKVTEKGKYVELRCDPISGHTALYWYRQSLGQGPEFLIYFQGTGAADDSGLPNDRFFAVRPEGSVSTLKIQRTERGDSAVYLCASSMTGDSPLHFGNGTRLTVT.

This chain uses TRBV28 with TRBJ1-5, with 8 bases matching TRBD1. V shed 8 bases and J 8 bases; nucleotides not matched to a gene: 11. Germline V gene sequence: CDR1 MDHEN, CDR2 SYDVKM. This CDR3 is 14 amino acids long. For the CDR3, the DNA is TGTGCCAGCTCCAACTCAGGGGGCATCAAGCCCCAGCATTTT. This translates into CASSNSGGIKPQHF.

The rearrangement uses TRBV11-3 and TRBJ1-1; TRBD1 might be the D (5 bases). The CDR3 covers 16 residues. Germline CDR1 and CDR2: SGHNT and YENEEA. V was pared by 1 base and J by 5 bases, with 17 bases between. The DNA for the CDR3 is TGTGCCAGCAGCTTAGGCTCGGCAGGGAGGGAAACTGAAGCTTTCTTT. Its translation is CASSLGSAGRETEAFF.

The V and J genes are TRBV5-6 and TRBJ2-5; tentative D call: TRBD1 (5 bases). The CDR3 spans 14 residues. Germline V lookup: CDR1 SGHDT, CDR2 YYEEEE. The V and J ends lost 1 base and 1 base respectively, with 8 bases between them. CDR3 sequence: CASSLWTRQETQYF. Here the CDR3 DNA reads TGTGCCAGCAGCTTGTGGACACGCCAAGAGACCCAGTACTTC.

The chain employs TRBV18 and TRBJ2-1, with TRBD2 identical over 12 bases. V trimming: 2 bases; J trimming: 1 base; junction bases outside the gene matches: 6. This CDR3 is 18 amino acids long. CDR1 and CDR2 (germline): KGHSH, LQKENI. CDR3: CASSPTLAGGGSYNEQFF. CDR3 DNA: TGTGCCAGCTCACCAACGCTAGCGGGAGGGGGGTCCTACAATGAGCAGTTCTTC. Full variable domain (rest looked up from reference TRBV18 and TRBJ2-1): NAGVMQNPRHLVRRRGQEARLRCSPMKGHSHVYWYRQLPEEGLKFMVYLQKENIIDESGMPKERFSAEFPKEGPSILRIQQVVRGDSAAYFCASSPTLAGGGSYNEQFFGPGTRLTVL.

The CDR3 spells CASSQDPHGTGVFFRYF. The CDR3, as DNA: TGCGCCAGCAGCCAAGATCCCCACGGGACAGGGGTTTTTTTCCGGTATTTT. This chain joins TRBV4-3 and TRBJ2-3, with TRBD1 identical over 10 bases. The J segment lost 14 bases and the V segment lost 0 bases, leaving 17 bases of the junction unmatched. CDR3 length: 17 residues. The germline V gene encodes CDR1 LGHNA and CDR2 YSLEER.

The chain is built from TRBV6-1 and TRBJ1-3; 7 bases line up with TRBD1. Unmatched junction bases numbered 6, after V lost 4 bases and J lost 3 bases. Germline V gene sequence: CDR1 MNHNS, CDR2 SASEGT. CDR3 length: 15 residues. CDR3 coding DNA: TGTGCCAGCAGTGTCGCAGGGGGTAATGGAAACACCATATATTTT. This codes for CASSVAGGNGNTIYF.

The J gene is TRBJ2-2, the V gene TRBV9; 11 bases agree with TRBD2. Per germline, CDR1 SGDLS and CDR2 YYNGEE. J lost 4 bases, V lost 4 bases, and 6 bases had no gene match. This CDR3 has 16 residues. As DNA, the CDR3 is TGTGCCAGCAGCTGGGGGCTAGCGGGAGGCACCGGGGAGCTGTTTTTT. Residues: CASSWGLAGGTGELFF.

This chain joins TRBV28 and TRBJ2-6; D gene ambiguous. Trimming stripped 2 bases from V and 5 bases from J, with 10 bases between. This CDR3 has 15 residues. Germline V lookup: CDR1 MDHEN, CDR2 SYDVKM. The CDR3, as DNA: TGTGCCAGCAGTTTAGGTGGATCACGGGCCAACGTCCTGACTTTC. Translated, it gives CASSLGGSRANVLTF.

The DNA of the CDR3 is TGTGCCAGCAGATCCGGACAGGCGAACACTGAAGCTTTCTTT. Protein sequence: CASRSGQANTEAFF. The V call is TRBV28, the J call TRBJ1-1, with 7 bases identical to TRBD1. CDR1 MDHEN and CDR2 SYDVKM come from the germline V gene. This CDR3 is built from 14 residues. V lost 6 bases and J lost 1; bases outside the gene matches: 5.

The table lists this clone with a count of one. The CDR3 here is CASSPSGSYEQYF. As DNA, the CDR3 is TGTGCCAGCAGCCCATCAGGCAGCTACGAGCAGTACTTC. The genes are TRBV7-3 and TRBJ2-7; D uncertain. Looked up from germline, CDR1 is SGHTA and CDR2 is FQGTGA. This CDR3 is built from 13 residues. V shed 5 bases and J shed 3 bases, with 11 bases lying between them.